Presented here are 4 T cell receptor beta chains from one specimen sequenced in a study of tumor and adjacent non-tumor tissue in lung cancer. A modified ARM-PCR protocol with three rounds of nested PCR amplified TCRbeta. Using its own MiXCR run on the multiplex PCR reads, TCRdb lists one record per CDR3 protein. The sample includes about 76,000 distinct CDR3 sequences, roughly 70% seen only once; the top ten take 10% to 15%. This sample's RNA came from whole unsorted tissue. Material for sequencing was lung tumor tissue. The receptor set was obtained from a woman aged 65 to 85 with non-small cell lung cancer.

Regarding this clonotype: The junction departs from the called germline gene at one end, perhaps through a read error. The rearrangement joins TRBV5-1 to TRBJ2-1; TRBD2 matches 8 bases. The CDR3 runs 14 residues. CDR1 is SGHRS, CDR2 YFSETQ, per germline. The CDR3 spells CTSSTAGGGNEQFF. DNA for the CDR3: TGCACCAGCAGTACCGCCGGGGGGGGCAATGAGCAGTTCTTC. Supplemented by reference TRBV5-1 and TRBJ2-1, the full variable domain reads KAGVTQTPRYLIKTRGQQVTLSCSPISGHRSVSWYQQTPGQGLQFLFEYFSETQRNKGNFPGRFSGRQFSNSRSEMNVSTLELGDSALYLCTSSTAGGGNEQFFGPGTRLTVL.

In this sample, this clonotype turned up many times. The genes are TRBV20-1 and TRBJ2-1; D is tentatively TRBD1 or TRBD2 (5 bases each). The V and J ends lost 3 bases and 0 bases respectively, with 15 bases between them. In germline, CDR1 is DFQATT, CDR2 SNEGSKA (reference sequence). The CDR3 loop spans 16 amino acids. The CDR3 is CSARIGTVSSYNEQFF. The CDR3 DNA follows: TGCAGTGCTAGGATTGGGACGGTGAGCTCCTACAATGAGCAGTTCTTC.

Note on this clonotype: The junction departs from germline at one end; a sequencing error may be responsible. This chain connects TRBV29-1 to TRBJ1-3; TRBD1 aligns across 8 bases. Germline lookup yields CDR1 SQVTM and CDR2 ANQGSEA. The CDR3 is 15 amino acids. In nucleotides, the CDR3 is TGCAGCGTCTATCCAGGTGGGACAGGAGGAAACACAATATATTTT. Translating it yields CSVYPGGTGGNTIYF.

This clonotype was found many times. The chain employs TRBV14 and TRBJ1-4; TRBD1 matches 7 bases. Germline V CDR1 and CDR2: SGHDN, FVKESK. The trim removed 4 bases at V and 12 bases at J, leaving 11 bases unmatched. The CDR3 loop spans 14 amino acids. The CDR3 sequence: CASSRGQTKAELFF. CDR3 in DNA: TGTGCCAGCAGCCGGGGACAGACCAAAGCGGAACTGTTTTTT.